Sequencing of this T cell receptor (beta chain) was carried out in a study of identical twins. The germline CDR1 and CDR2 sequences are SGHRS and YFSETQ. The CDR3 is made up of 14 amino acids. Each CDR3 protein is one row after TCRdb ran MiXCR on the 5' RACE reads. The data show 690,000 or so distinct CDR3 sequences, over 8.5% seen once. This clonotype has a count of ten or more. A read error may produce the germline difference seen at one junction end. Separately, the same data were catalogued under a study of yellow fever vaccine responses in identical twins. That publication notes: Twins reportedly mounted vaccine T cell responses that seemed partly convergent, partly personalized.

Source material: PBMCs. This TCR came from a woman younger than 35 in good health. V gene TRBV5-1 combines with J gene TRBJ2-5; 9 positions match TRBD2. CDR3 sequence (DNA): TGTGCCAGCAGCTTAGCGGGGGTGGTAGAGACCCAGTACTTC. It is translated as CASSLAGVVETQYF.